This T cell receptor beta chain was found in a study of vaccination and CD4 T cells after COVID-19. Looking at the study overall: Stimulation used overlapping spike peptides from SARS-CoV-2, HCoV-NL63, HCoV-OC43 and HCoV-229E.

Unmatched junction bases numbered 7, after V lost 6 bases and J lost 0 bases. Per the germline V gene, CDR1 is ENHRY and CDR2 is SYGVKD. The CDR3 totals 16 residues. Stated treatment: roughly 11-day PBMC culture with coronavirus spike peptide pools or control peptides (ViraFEST assay). On this clonotype itself: The target antigen is unknown.

Cultured CD4+ T-cell DNA underwent Oncomine TCR Beta short-read sequencing. Someone extracted genomic DNA from cultured CD4+ T cells. MiXCR, applied by TCRdb to the PCR reads, yields one record per CDR3 protein. The sample includes more than 10,000 distinct CDR3 sequences, around two thirds of them seen just once. The TCR comes from a human donor who had recovered from COVID-19. The rearrangement uses TRBV10-3 and TRBJ1-5; 8 positions agree with TRBD1. What was sequenced was CD4+ T cells from blood, cultured in vitro. The CDR3 nucleotides read TGTGCCATCAGGGGATGGGACAGGCATAGCAATCAGCCCCAGCATTTT. Residues: CAIRGWDRHSNQPQHF.